This TCR beta chain was observed in a study of T-cell memory formation after mild COVID-19. Broader study findings: Whether second-wave clones peaking at day 37 were SARS-CoV-2 specific went unconfirmed.

This clonotype was observed a few times. Its antigen is as yet unknown. The germline CDR1 and CDR2 sequences are SGHVS and FQNEAQ. The CDR3 spans 14 residues. Trimming cost V 1 base and J 8 bases, with 12 bases left between them. From the 5' RACE reads, TCRdb called clonotypes with MiXCR, one entry per CDR3 protein. The sample yields approximately 340,000 distinct CDR3 sequences, 10% to 15% seen once. Sequenced sample: PBMCs or a T cell subset sorted from them (not recorded which). The clonotype originates from a man between 18 and 35 years old who had mild COVID-19 (a few samples of this study predate the infection). Cell type and time point are not known. The genes are TRBV7-8 and TRBJ2-1; D tentatively fits TRBD1 or TRBD2 (6 bases each). This chain's CDR3 is CASSLVTGADEQFF. The CDR3 DNA reads as TGTGCCAGCAGCTTAGTCACGGGGGCCGATGAGCAGTTCTTC.